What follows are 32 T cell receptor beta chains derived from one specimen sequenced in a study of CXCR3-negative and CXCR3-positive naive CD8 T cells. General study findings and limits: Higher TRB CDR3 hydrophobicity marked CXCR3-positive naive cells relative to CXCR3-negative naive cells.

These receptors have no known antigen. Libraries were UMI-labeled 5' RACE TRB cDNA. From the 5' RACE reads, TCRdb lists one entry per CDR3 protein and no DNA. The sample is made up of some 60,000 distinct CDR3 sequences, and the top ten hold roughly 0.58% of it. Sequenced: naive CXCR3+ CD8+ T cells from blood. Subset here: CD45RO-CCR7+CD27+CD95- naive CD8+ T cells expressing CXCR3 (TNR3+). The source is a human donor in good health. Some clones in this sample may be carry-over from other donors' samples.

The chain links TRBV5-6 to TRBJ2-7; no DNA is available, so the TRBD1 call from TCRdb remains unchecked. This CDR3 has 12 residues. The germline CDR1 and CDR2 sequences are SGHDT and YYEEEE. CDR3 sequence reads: CASSFGTYEQYF. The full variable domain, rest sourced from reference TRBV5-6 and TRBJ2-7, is DAGVTQSPTHLIKTRGQQVTLRCSPKSGHDTVSWYQQALGQGPQFIFQYYEEEERQRGNFPDRFSGHQFPNYSSELNVNALLLGDSALYLCASSFGTYEQYFGPGTRLTVT.

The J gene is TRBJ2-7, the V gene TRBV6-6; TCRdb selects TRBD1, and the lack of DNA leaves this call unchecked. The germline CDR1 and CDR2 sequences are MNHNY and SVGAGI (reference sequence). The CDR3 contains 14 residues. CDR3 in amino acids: CASRQTGVGAEQYF.

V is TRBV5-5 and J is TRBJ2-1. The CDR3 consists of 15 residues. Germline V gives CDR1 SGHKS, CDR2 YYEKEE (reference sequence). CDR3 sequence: CASSLVRGSYNEQFF.

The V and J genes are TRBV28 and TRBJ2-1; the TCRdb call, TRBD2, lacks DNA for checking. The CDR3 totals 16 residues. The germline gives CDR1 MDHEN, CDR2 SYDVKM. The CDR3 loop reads CASSSWTSGIYNEQFF.

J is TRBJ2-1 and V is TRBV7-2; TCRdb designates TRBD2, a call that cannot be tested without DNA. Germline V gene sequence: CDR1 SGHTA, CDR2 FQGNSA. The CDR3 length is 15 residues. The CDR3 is CASSAPGPAYNEQFF.

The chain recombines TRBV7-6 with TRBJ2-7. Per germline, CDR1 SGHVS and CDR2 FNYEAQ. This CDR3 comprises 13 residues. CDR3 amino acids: CASSLDAVYEQYF.

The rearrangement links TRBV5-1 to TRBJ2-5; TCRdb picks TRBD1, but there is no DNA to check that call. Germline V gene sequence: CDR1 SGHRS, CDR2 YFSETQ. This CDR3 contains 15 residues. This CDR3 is CASSWGPGGVETQYF. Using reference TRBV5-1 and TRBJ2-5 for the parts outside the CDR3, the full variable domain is KAGVTQTPRYLIKTRGQQVTLSCSPISGHRSVSWYQQTPGQGLQFLFEYFSETQRNKGNFPGRFSGRQFSNSRSEMNVSTLELGDSALYLCASSWGPGGVETQYFGPGTRLLVL.

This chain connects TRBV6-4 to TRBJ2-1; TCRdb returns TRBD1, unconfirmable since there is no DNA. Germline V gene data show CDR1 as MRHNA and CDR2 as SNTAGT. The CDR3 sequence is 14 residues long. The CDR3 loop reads CASRPGQGHFEQFF.

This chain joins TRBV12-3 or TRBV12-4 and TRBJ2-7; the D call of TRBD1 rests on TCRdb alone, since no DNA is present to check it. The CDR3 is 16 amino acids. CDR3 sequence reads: CASSPMVTGEGDEQYF.

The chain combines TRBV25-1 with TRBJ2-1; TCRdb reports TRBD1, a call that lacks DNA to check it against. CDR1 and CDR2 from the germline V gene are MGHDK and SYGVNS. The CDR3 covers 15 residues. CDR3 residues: CASSDRGPLYNEQFF.

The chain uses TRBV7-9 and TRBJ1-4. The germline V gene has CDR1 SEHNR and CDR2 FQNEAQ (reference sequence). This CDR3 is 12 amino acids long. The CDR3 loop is CASSLGTVTLFF.

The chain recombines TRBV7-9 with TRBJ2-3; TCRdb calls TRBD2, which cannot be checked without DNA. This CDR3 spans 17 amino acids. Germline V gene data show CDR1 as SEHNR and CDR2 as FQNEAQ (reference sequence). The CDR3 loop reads CASSPGLAGGSTDTQYF.

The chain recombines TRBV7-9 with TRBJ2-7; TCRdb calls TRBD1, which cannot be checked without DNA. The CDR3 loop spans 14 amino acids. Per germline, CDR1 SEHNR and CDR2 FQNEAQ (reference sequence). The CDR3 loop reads CASSPPGLINEPYF. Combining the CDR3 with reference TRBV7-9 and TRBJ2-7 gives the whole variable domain DTGVSQNPRHKITKRGQNVTFRCDPISEHNRLYWYRQTLGQGPEFLTYFQNEAQLEKSRLLSDRFSAERPKGSFSTLEIQRTEQGDSAMYLCASSPPGLINEPYFGPGTRLTVT.

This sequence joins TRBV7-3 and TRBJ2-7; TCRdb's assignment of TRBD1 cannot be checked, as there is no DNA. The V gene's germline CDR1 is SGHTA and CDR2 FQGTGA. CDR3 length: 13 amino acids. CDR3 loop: CASSPTGNYEQYF.

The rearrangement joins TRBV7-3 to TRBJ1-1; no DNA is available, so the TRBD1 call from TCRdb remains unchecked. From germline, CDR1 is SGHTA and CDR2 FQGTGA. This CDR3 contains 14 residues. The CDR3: CASSLIGTGDEAFF.

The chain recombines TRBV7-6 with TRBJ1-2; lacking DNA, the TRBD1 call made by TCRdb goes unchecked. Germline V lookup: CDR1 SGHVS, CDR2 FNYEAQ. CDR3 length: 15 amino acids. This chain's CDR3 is CASSLAATGVYGYTF.

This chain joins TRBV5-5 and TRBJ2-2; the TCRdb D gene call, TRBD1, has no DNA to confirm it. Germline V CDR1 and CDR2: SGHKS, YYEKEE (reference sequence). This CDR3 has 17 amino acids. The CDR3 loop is CASSLEGRGHGTGELFF.

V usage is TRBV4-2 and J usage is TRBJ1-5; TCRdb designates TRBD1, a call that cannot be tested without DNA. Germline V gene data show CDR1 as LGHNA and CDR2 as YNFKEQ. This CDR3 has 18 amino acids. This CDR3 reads CASSRLGGQGASNQPRHF.

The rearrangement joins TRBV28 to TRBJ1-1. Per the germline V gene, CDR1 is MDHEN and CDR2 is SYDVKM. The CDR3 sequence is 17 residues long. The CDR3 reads CASSPVGRTTMNTEAFF.

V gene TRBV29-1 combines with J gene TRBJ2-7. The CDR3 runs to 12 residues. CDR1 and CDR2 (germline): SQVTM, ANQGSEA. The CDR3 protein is CSATTGPYEQYF.

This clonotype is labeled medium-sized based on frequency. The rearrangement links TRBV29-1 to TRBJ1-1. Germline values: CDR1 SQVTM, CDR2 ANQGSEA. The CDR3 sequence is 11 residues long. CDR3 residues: CSVEGGTEAFF. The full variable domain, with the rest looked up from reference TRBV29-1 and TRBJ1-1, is SAVISQKPSRDICQRGTSLTIQCQVDSQVTMMFWYRQQPGQSLTLIATANQGSEATYESGFVIDKFPISRPNLTFSTLTVSNMSPEDSSIYLCSVEGGTEAFFGQGTRLTVV.

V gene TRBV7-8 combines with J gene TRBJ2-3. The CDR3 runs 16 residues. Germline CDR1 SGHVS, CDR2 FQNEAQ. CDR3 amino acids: CASSLVRASREDTQYF.

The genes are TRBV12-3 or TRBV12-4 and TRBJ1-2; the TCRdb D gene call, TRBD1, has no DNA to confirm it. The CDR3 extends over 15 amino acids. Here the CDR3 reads CASSYGQGANYGYTF.

The CDR3 sequence: CSVEDRSLQAYGYTF. This rearrangement joins TRBV29-1 to TRBJ1-2; TCRdb's D call of TRBD1 is untestable without DNA. Per germline, CDR1 SQVTM and CDR2 ANQGSEA. This CDR3 is 15 amino acids long.

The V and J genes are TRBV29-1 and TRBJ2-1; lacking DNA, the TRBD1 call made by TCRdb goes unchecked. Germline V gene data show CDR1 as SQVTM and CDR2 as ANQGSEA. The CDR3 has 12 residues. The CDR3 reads CSGTGDLNEQFF.

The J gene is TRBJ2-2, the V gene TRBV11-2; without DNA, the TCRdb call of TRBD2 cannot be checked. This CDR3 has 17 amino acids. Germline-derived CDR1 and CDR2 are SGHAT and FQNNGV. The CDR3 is CASSFPSASQYTGELFF.

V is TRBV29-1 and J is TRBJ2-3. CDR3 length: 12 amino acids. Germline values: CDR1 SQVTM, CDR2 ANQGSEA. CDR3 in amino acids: CSVLRLTDTQYF.

CDR3 region: CASSFATLTVGNEQFF. V gene TRBV7-8 combines with J gene TRBJ2-1. The V gene's germline CDR1 is SGHVS and CDR2 FQNEAQ. The length of the CDR3 is 16 residues.

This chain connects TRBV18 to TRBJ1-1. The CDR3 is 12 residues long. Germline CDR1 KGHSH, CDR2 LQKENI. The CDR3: CATHGLNTEAFF.

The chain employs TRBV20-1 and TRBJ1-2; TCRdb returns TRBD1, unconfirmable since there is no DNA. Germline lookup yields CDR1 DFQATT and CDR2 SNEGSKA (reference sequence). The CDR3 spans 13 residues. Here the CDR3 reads CSARGGQHYGYTF.

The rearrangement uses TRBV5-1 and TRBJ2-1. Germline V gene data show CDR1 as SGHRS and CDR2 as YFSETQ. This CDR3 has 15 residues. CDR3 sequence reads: CASRANDYSYNEQFF. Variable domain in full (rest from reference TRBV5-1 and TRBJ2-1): KAGVTQTPRYLIKTRGQQVTLSCSPISGHRSVSWYQQTPGQGLQFLFEYFSETQRNKGNFPGRFSGRQFSNSRSEMNVSTLELGDSALYLCASRANDYSYNEQFFGPGTRLTVL.

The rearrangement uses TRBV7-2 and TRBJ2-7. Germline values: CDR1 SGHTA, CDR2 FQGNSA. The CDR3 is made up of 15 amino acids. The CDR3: CASGLAGSFSYEQYF.